The rows below give T cell receptor beta chains drawn from one sample of a study of regulatory T cells in long-lasting Graves disease. One entry per CDR3 protein, called by TCRdb with MiXCR from the multiplex PCR reads. Of 500,000 to 800,000 distinct CDR3 sequences listed, about 32% are singletons. The starting material was peripheral blood mononuclear cells (PBMCs), obtained when the disease was refractory, from a patient treated with antithyroid drugs. Receptor source: a female donor with Graves disease. The CDR3 runs from the conserved cysteine through the conserved F or W. Fields, in order: J gene, V gene, CDR3 length, D gene, CDR3 protein. A D gene is named only where the DNA matches it firmly.

J: TRBJ2-5
V: TRBV6-1
length: 15
D: TRBD1
CDR3: CASKPRQGAPETQYF

J: TRBJ1-2
V: TRBV28
length: 15
D: TRBD1
CDR3: CASRRAGGRNYGYTF

J: TRBJ1-1
V: TRBV28
length: 16
D: TRBD1
CDR3: CASSQDRDRVNTEAFF

J: TRBJ1-4
V: TRBV20-1
length: 14
D: .
CDR3: CSAMEGVANEKLFF

J: TRBJ2-5
V: TRBV10-3
length: 16
D: .
CDR3: CAISEPSSGTQETQYF

J: TRBJ1-1
V: TRBV12-5
length: 14
D: .
CDR3: CASARPGSGTEAFF

J: TRBJ1-1
V: TRBV20-1
length: 15
D: TRBD1
CDR3: CSATPIDRDHTEAFF

J: TRBJ2-7
V: TRBV5-1
length: 14
D: .
CDR3: CASSLDWVPYEQYF

J: TRBJ2-1
V: TRBV28
length: 19
D: TRBD2
CDR3: CASSKGLAGPSTRYNEQFF

J: TRBJ2-4
V: TRBV5-1
length: 18
D: TRBD1
CDR3: CASSLTSGTGIAKNIQYF

J: TRBJ1-1
V: TRBV18
length: 15
D: .
CDR3: CASSPIPGQNTEAFF

J: TRBJ1-1
V: TRBV13
length: 14
D: .
CDR3: CASTIGRGNTEAFF

J: TRBJ2-5
V: TRBV20-1
length: 12
D: TRBD2
CDR3: CSAKTSTETQYF

J: TRBJ1-1
V: TRBV6-9
length: 13
D: .
CDR3: CASSYSSTPEAFF

J: TRBJ2-7
V: TRBV24-1
length: 15
D: .
CDR3: CATSSNRRTIHEQYF

J: TRBJ1-1
V: TRBV5-1
length: 15
D: TRBD1
CDR3: CASSSGTGWYTEAFF

J: TRBJ2-7
V: TRBV6-1
length: 15
D: .
CDR3: CASRSSGLPPYEQYF

J: TRBJ1-2
V: TRBV20-1
length: 13
D: .
CDR3: CSAGASGPEGYTF

J: TRBJ1-5
V: TRBV5-1
length: 15
D: TRBD1
CDR3: CASSLGGTGAQPQHF

J: TRBJ1-2
V: TRBV28
length: 15
D: .
CDR3: CASSTPGQRTYGYTF

J: TRBJ1-2
V: TRBV7-9
length: 14
D: .
CDR3: CASRGGATNYGYTF

J: TRBJ1-2
V: TRBV28
length: 15
D: TRBD1
CDR3: CASRAPGQSWDGYTF

J: TRBJ1-6
V: TRBV12-3/TRBV12-4
length: 14
D: .
CDR3: CASSLGRANSPLHF

J: TRBJ1-4
V: TRBV12-3/TRBV12-4
length: 16
D: .
CDR3: CASSLAARGFNEKLFF

J: TRBJ1-6
V: TRBV27
length: 15
D: TRBD1
CDR3: CASSTETGLLSPLHF

J: TRBJ1-1
V: TRBV28
length: 12
D: .
CDR3: CATLSPQGEAFF

J: TRBJ1-1
V: TRBV7-9
length: 16
D: .
CDR3: CASGTIEGGGYTEAFF

J: TRBJ1-5
V: TRBV19
length: 15
D: TRBD1
CDR3: CASQTDRVRNQPQHF

J: TRBJ1-2
V: TRBV3-1
length: 12
D: .
CDR3: CASNKQGNGYTF

J: TRBJ2-5
V: TRBV12-3/TRBV12-4
length: 14
D: .
CDR3: CASRIGTSQETQYF

J: TRBJ2-1
V: TRBV7-9
length: 16
D: .
CDR3: CASSRGYRDSNNEQFF

J: TRBJ2-7
V: TRBV5-5
length: 14
D: .
CDR3: CASSPRTVTYEQYF